Below are 8 T cell receptor beta chains sequenced from a single sample in a study of graft-versus-host responses after intestinal transplantation. Which antigens these TCRs recognize remains unknown. This table comes from immunoSEQ multiplex PCR, and its TCRdb copy is limited to in-frame clones, with some not included. Of 85,000 to 130,000 clones in the sample, roughly nine tenths were seen once. The sample in question was unstimulated CD4+ T cells sorted from spleen or lymph node cells, obtained before intestinal transplant. These receptors were obtained from a human donor who received an intestinal transplant.

This clone has just a few counts. The chain carries TRBV27 and TRBJ1-6, with 8 bases lining up with TRBD1. The CDR3 covers 17 residues. After removal of 4 bases from V and 4 bases from J, the junction contained 9 bases not matched to a gene. Germline V gives CDR1 MNHEY, CDR2 SMNVEV (reference sequence). The CDR3 region has the DNA TGTGCCAGCAGTTACCGGGACAGGCCCCCTTATAATTCACCCCTCCACTTT. It codes for CASSYRDRPPYNSPLHF.

This rearrangement joins TRBV5-1 to TRBJ1-2, with D perhaps TRBD1 (5 bases). The germline V gene has CDR1 SGHRS and CDR2 YFSETQ. This CDR3 has 14 amino acids. The V gene lost 4 bases and the J gene lost 6 bases, with 16 bases spanning the gap. CDR3 nucleotide sequence: TGCGCCAGCAGCGCCCCCGGGACGGAGAATGGCTACACCTTC. Translated, it gives CASSAPGTENGYTF.

CDR3 bases: TGTGCCAGCAGCTTAGATGGGGGACAGACTTATAATTCACCCCTCCACTTT. Translated, it gives CASSLDGGQTYNSPLHF. The rearrangement links TRBV11-2 to TRBJ1-6, with 7 bases that match TRBD1. The CDR3 covers 17 residues. Trimming removed 0 bases from V and 4 bases from J; junction bases left unmatched: 6. Germline assignment: CDR1 SGHAT and CDR2 FQNNGV.

This chain links TRBV5-1 with TRBJ2-7; perhaps TRBD2 as D (6 bases). The V and J ends lost 4 bases and 4 bases respectively, with 12 bases between them. Germline values: CDR1 SGHRS, CDR2 YFSETQ. The CDR3 is 13 residues long. CDR3 sequence (DNA): TGCGCCAGCAGCCCGGGAGTTAGATACGAGCAGTACTTC. This codes for CASSPGVRYEQYF.

J is TRBJ1-4 and V is TRBV9; perhaps TRBD1 as D (6 bases). The CDR3 is 14 amino acids. Trimming removed 5 bases from V and 8 bases from J, with 16 bases in between. Germline lookup yields CDR1 SGDLS and CDR2 YYNGEE. The CDR3 region is CASRPTRGGEKLFF. The CDR3 region has the DNA TGTGCCAGCAGGCCTACTAGGGGGGGAGAAAAACTGTTTTTT. Variable domain in full (rest from reference TRBV9 and TRBJ1-4): DSGVTQTPKHLITATGQRVTLRCSPRSGDLSVYWYQQSLDQGLQFLIQYYNGEERAKGNILERFSAQQFPDLHSELNLSSLELGDSALYFCASRPTRGGEKLFFGSGTQLSVL.

The chain couples TRBV6-1 to TRBJ2-2, with 8 nucleotides matching TRBD2. The CDR3 has 15 residues. V dropped 4 bases and J dropped 6; count of bases not matched to a gene: 7. The V gene's germline CDR1 is MNHNS and CDR2 SASEGT. In nucleotides, the CDR3 is TGTGCCAGCAGTGTTAGCGGGATTATTTCCGGGGAGCTGTTTTTT. Translating it yields CASSVSGIISGELFF.

This chain links TRBV9 with TRBJ1-4; 7 nucleotides line up with TRBD1. The CDR3 contains 15 residues. With 2 bases clipped from V and 5 bases from J, the junction kept 6 bases outside the gene matches. The germline CDR1 and CDR2 sequences are SGDLS and YYNGEE. The CDR3 spells CASSVGTAGNEKLFF. CDR3 in DNA: TGTGCCAGCAGCGTGGGGACAGCTGGGAATGAAAAACTGTTTTTT.

The chain links TRBV9 to TRBJ2-5; D might be TRBD2 (7 bases). V lost 4 bases to trimming and J lost 1 base, with 11 bases between them. Germline V CDR1 and CDR2: SGDLS, YYNGEE. This CDR3 spans 14 amino acids. The CDR3 here is CASSMRGGQETQYF. In nucleotides, the CDR3 is TGTGCCAGCAGCATGAGGGGGGGCCAAGAGACCCAGTACTTC.